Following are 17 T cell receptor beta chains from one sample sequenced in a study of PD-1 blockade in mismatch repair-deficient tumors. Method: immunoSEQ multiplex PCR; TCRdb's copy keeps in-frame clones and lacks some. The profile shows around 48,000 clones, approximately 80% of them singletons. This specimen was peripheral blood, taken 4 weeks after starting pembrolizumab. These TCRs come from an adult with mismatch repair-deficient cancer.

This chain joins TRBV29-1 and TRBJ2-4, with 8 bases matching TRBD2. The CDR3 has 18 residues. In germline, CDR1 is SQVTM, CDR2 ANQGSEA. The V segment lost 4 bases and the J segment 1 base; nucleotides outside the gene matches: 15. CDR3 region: CSVVGLAGWGGAKNIQYF. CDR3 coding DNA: TGCAGCGTTGTAGGGCTAGCGGGTTGGGGTGGGGCCAAAAACATTCAGTACTTC.

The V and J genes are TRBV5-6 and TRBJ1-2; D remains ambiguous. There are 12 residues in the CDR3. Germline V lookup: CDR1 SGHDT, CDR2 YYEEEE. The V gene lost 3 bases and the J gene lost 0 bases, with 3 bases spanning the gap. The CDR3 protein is CASSSTNYGYTF. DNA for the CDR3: TGTGCCAGCAGCTCGACTAACTATGGCTACACCTTC.

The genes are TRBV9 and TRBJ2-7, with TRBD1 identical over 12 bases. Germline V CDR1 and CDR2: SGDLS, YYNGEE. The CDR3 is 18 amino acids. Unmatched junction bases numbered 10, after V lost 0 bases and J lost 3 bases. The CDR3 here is CASSVGGGGTGGFYEQYF. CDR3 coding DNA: TGTGCCAGCAGCGTAGGTGGGGGAGGGACAGGGGGCTTCTACGAGCAGTACTTC.

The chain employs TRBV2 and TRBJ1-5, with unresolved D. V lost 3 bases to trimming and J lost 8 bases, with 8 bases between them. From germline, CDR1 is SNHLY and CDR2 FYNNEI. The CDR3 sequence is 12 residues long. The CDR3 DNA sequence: TGTGCCAGCAGTGATTTCCTGGAGCCCCAGCATTTT. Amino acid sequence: CASSDFLEPQHF.

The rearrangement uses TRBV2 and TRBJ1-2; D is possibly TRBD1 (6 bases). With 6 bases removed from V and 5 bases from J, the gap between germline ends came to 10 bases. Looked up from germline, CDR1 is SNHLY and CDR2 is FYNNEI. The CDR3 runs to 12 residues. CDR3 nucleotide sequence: TGTGCCAGCAGGCCAAGGGGGTATGGCTACACCTTC. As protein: CASRPRGYGYTF.

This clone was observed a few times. The CDR3 DNA reads as TGTGCCAGCAGCTCCCAGACAGGGGGAGCTTTCTTT. Translation: CASSSQTGGAFF. This chain joins TRBV7-9 and TRBJ1-1; 9 bases are shared with TRBD1. The CDR3 spans 12 residues. CDR1 and CDR2 from the germline V gene are SEHNR and FQNEAQ (reference sequence). V was pared by 4 bases and J by 10 bases, with 4 bases of the junction left unmatched.

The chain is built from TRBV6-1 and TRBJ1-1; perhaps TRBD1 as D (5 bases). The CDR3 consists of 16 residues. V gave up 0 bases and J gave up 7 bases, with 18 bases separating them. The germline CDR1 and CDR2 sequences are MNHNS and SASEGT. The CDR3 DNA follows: TGTGCCAGCAGTGAAGCCTTTCAGGGTGCTGCTTATGAAGCTTTCTTT. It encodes CASSEAFQGAAYEAFF.

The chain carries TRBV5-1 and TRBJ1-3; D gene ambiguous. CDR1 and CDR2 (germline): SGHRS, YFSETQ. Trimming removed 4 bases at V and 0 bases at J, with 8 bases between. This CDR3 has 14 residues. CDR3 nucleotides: TGCGCCAGCAGCCCGGATAACTCTGGAAACACCATATATTTT. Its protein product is CASSPDNSGNTIYF.

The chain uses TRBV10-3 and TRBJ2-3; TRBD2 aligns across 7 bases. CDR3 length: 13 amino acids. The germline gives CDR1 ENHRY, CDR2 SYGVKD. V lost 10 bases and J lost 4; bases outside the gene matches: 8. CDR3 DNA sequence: TGTGCCACTACGGCGGGAGACGCAGATACGCAGTATTTT. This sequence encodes CATTAGDADTQYF.

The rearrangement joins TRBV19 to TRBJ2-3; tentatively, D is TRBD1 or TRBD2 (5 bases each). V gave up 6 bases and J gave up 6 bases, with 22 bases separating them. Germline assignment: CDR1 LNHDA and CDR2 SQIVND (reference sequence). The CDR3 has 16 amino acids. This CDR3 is CASSPFEGTLEDTQYF. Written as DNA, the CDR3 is TGTGCCAGTAGCCCGTTCGAGGGGACCCTTGAGGATACGCAGTATTTT.

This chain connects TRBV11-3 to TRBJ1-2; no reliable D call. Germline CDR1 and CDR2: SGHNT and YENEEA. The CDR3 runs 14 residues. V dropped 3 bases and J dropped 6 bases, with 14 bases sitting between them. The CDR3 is CASSFRPGQDGYTF. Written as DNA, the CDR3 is TGTGCCAGCAGCTTCCGTCCCGGGCAAGATGGCTACACCTTC. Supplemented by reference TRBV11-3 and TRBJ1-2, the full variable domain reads EAGVVQSPRYKIIEKKQPVAFWCNPISGHNTLYWYLQNLGQGPELLIRYENEEAVDDSQLPKDRFSAERLKGVDSTLKIQPAELGDSAVYLCASSFRPGQDGYTFGSGTRLTVV.

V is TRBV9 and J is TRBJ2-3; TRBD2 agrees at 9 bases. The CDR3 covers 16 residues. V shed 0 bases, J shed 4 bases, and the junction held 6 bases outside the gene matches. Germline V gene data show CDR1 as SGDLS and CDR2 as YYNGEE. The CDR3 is CASSVASGVLSDTQYF. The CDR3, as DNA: TGTGCCAGCAGCGTAGCTAGCGGGGTCTTGTCAGATACGCAGTATTTT.

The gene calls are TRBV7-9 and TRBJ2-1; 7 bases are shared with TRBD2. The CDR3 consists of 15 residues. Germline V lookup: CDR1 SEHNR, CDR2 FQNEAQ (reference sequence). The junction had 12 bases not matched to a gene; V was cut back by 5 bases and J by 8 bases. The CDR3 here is CASSTRAGGSDEQFF. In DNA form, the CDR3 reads TGTGCCAGCAGCACTCGGGCCGGGGGGAGTGATGAGCAGTTCTTC.

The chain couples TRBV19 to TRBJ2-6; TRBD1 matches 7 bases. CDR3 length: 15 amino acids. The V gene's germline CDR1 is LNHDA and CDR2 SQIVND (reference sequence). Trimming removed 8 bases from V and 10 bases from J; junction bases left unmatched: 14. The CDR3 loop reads CASCETGVYTNVLTF. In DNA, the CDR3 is TGTGCCAGTTGCGAAACAGGGGTTTATACGAACGTCCTGACTTTC.

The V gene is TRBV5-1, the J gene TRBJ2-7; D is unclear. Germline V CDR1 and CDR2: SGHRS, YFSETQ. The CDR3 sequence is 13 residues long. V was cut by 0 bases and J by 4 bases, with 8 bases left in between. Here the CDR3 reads CASSLDSGYEQYF. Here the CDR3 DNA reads TGCGCCAGCAGCTTGGATTCGGGTTACGAGCAGTACTTC. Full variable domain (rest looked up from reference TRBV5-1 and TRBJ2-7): KAGVTQTPRYLIKTRGQQVTLSCSPISGHRSVSWYQQTPGQGLQFLFEYFSETQRNKGNFPGRFSGRQFSNSRSEMNVSTLELGDSALYLCASSLDSGYEQYFGPGTRLTVT.

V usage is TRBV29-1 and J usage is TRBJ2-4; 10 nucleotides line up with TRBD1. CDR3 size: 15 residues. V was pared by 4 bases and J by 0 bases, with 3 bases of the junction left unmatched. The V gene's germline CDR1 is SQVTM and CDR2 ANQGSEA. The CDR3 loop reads CSVGQGAGAKNIQYF. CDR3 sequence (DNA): TGCAGCGTTGGACAGGGGGCTGGAGCCAAAAACATTCAGTACTTC.

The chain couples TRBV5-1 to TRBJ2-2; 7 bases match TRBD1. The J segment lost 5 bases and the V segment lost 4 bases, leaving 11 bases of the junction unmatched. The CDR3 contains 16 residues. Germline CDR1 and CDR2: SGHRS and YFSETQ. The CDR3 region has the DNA TGCGCCAGCAGCGTGGATGGACAGGTTCGGACCGGGGAGCTGTTTTTT. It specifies CASSVDGQVRTGELFF.